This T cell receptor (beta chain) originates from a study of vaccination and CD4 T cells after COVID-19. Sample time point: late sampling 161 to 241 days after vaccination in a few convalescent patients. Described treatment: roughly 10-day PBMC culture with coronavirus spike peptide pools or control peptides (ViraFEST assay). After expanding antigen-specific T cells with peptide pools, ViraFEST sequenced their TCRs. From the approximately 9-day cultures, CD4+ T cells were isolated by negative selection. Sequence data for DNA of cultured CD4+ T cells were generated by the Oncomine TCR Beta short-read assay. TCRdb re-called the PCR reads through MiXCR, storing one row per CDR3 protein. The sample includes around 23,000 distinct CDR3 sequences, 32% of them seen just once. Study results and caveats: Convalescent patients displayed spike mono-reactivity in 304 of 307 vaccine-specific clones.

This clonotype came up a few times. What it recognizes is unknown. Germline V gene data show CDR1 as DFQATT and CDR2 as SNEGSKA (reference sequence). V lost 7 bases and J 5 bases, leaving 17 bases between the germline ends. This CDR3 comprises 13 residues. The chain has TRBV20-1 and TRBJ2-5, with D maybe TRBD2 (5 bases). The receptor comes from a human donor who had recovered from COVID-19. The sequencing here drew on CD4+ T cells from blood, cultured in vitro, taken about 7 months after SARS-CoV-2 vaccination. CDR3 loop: CSVEGEGVETQYF. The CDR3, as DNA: TGCAGTGTTGAGGGCGAGGGTGTTGAGACCCAGTACTTC.